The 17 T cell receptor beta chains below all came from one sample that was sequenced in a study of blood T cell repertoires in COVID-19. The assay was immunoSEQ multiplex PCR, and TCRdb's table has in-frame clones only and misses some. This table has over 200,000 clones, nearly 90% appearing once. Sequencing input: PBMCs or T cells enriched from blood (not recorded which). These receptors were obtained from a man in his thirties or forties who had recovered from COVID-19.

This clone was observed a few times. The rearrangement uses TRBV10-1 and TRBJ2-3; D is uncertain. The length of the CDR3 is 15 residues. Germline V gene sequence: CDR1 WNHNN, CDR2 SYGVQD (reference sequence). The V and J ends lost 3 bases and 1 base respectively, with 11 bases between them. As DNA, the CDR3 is TGCGCCAGCAGTGAAGGTAGCTTGGGCACAGATACGCAGTATTTT. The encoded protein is CASSEGSLGTDTQYF.

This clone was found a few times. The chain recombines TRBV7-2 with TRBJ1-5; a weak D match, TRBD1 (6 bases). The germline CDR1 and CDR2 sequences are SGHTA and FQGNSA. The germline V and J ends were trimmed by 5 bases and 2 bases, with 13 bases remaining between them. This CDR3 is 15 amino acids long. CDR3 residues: CASSPGGAGNQPQHF. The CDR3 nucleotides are TGTGCCAGCAGCCCCGGGGGGGCAGGCAATCAGCCCCAGCATTTT. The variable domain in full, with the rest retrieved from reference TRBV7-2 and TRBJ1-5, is GAGVSQSPSNKVTEKGKDVELRCDPISGHTALYWYRQSLGQGLEFLIYFQGNSAPDKSGLPSDRFSAERTGGSVSTLTIQRTQQEDSAVYLCASSPGGAGNQPQHFGDGTRLSIL.

CDR3 sequence: CASRISRTEAFF. The DNA of the CDR3 is TGTGCCAGCAGGATTAGTAGAACTGAAGCTTTCTTT. The chain carries TRBV6-5 and TRBJ1-1; D remains unclear. The CDR3 is 12 amino acids. V was pared by 6 bases and J by 5 bases, with 10 bases between. Germline-derived CDR1 and CDR2 are MNHEY and SVGAGI.

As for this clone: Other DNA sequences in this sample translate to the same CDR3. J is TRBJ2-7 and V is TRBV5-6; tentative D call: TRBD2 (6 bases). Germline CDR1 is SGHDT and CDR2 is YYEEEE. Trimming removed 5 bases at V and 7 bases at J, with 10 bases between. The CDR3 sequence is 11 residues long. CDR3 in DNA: TGTGCCAGCAGTCTAGCGCGGGAGCAGTACTTC. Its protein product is CASSLAREQYF.

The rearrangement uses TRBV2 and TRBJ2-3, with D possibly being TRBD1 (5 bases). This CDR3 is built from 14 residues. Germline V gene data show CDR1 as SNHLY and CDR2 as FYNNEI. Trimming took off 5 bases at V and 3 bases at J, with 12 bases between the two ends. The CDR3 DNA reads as TGTGCCAGCAGTACTGATTGGACAACAGATACGCAGTATTTT. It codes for CASSTDWTTDTQYF.

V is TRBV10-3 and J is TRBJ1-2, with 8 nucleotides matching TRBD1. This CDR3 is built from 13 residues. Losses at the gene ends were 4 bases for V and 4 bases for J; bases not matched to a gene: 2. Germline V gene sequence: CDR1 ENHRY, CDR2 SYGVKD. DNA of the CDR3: TGTGCCATCAGTGGAGGGACAGGCTATGGCTACACCTTC. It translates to CAISGGTGYGYTF.

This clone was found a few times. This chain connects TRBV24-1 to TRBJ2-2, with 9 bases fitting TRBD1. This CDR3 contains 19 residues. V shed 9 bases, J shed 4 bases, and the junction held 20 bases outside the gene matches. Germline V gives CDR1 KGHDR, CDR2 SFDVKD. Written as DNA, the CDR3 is TGTGCCACCGGGGACAGTTCTTTCCGGGACAGGGTTAGCACCGGGGAGCTGTTTTTT. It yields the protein CATGDSSFRDRVSTGELFF.

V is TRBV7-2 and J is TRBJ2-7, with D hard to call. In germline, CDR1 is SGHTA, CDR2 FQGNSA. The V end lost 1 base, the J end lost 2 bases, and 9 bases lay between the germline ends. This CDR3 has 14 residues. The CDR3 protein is CASSLDSLTYEQYF. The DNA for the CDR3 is TGTGCCAGCAGCTTAGACTCTCTCACCTACGAGCAGTACTTC.

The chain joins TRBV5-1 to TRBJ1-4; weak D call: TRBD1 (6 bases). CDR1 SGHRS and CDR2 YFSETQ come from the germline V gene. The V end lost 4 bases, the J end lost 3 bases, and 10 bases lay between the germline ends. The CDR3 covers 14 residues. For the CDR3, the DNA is TGCGCCAGCAGCCCGGGACAAGCTAATGAAAAACTGTTTTTT. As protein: CASSPGQANEKLFF. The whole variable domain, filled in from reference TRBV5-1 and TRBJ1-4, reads KAGVTQTPRYLIKTRGQQVTLSCSPISGHRSVSWYQQTPGQGLQFLFEYFSETQRNKGNFPGRFSGRQFSNSRSEMNVSTLELGDSALYLCASSPGQANEKLFFGSGTQLSVL.

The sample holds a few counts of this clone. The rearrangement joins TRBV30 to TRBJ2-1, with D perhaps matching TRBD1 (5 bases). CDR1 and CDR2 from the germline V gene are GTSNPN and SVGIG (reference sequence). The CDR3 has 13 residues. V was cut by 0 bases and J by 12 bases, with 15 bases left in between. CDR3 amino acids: CAWSVQGALWQFF. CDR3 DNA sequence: TGTGCCTGGAGTGTACAAGGGGCCCTGTGGCAGTTCTTC.

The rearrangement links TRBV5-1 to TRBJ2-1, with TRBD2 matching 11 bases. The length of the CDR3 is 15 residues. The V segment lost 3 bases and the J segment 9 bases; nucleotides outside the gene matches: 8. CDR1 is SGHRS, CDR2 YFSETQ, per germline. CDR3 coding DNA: TGCGCCAGCAGCTCCCTAGCGGGGGGAATTAGTGAGCAGTTCTTC. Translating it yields CASSSLAGGISEQFF.

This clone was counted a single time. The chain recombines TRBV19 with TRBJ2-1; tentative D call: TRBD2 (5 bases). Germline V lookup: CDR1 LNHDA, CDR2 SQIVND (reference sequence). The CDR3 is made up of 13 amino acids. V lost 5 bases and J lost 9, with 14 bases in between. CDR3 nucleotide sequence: TGTGCCAGTAGTGTAGCCCGCGGAGGTGAGCAGTTCTTC. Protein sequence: CASSVARGGEQFF.

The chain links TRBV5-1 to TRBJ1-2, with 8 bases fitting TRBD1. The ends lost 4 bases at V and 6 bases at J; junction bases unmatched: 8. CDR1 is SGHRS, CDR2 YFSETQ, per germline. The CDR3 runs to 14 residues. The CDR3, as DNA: TGCGCCAGCAGCCACGGACAGGGCCGAGATGGCTACACCTTC. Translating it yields CASSHGQGRDGYTF.

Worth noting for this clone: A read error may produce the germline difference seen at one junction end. The CDR3, as DNA: TGTGCCAGCAGTCAAGGGCGCCCGAGAACTAGCGGCTCCTACGAGCAGTACTTC. Amino acid sequence: CASSQGRPRTSGSYEQYF. V is TRBV3-1 (or the pseudogene TRBV3-2) and J is TRBJ2-7; 8 bases agree with TRBD2. The CDR3 is made up of 18 amino acids. Germline CDR1 is LGHDT and CDR2 is YNNKEL (reference sequence).

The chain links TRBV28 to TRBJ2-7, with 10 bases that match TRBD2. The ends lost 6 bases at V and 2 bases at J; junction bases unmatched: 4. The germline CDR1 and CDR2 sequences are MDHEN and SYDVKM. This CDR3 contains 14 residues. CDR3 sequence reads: CASSRAGGTYEQYF. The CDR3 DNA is TGTGCCAGCAGCCGAGCGGGAGGGACCTACGAGCAGTACTTC.

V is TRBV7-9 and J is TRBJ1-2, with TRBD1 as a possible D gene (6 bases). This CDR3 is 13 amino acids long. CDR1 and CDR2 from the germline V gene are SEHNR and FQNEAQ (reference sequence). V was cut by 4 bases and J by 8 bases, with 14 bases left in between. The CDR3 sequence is CASSSIEGEGYTF. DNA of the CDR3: TGTGCCAGCAGCTCGATTGAGGGGGAAGGCTACACCTTC.

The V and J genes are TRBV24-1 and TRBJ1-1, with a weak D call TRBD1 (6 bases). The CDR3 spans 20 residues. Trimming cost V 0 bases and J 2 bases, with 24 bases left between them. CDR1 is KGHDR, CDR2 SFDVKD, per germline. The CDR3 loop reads CATSDLGGFANRFSNTEAFF. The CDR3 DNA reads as TGTGCCACCAGTGATTTGGGGGGCTTTGCTAATAGATTCTCAAACACTGAAGCTTTCTTT.